The rows below give T cell receptor beta chains drawn from one sample of a study of blood T cells in healthy people across ages. In TCRdb, the 5' RACE reads were re-called with MiXCR into one record per CDR3 protein. The sample lists 650,000 or so distinct CDR3 sequences, 40% to 65% occurring once. The sequenced material came from blood. These receptors came from a woman older than 75 in good health. CDR3s include the opening cysteine and the closing phenylalanine or tryptophan. D genes are given only for firm matches. Size tells how often a clone was seen (once, few, many) or the class of an expanded clone, and some rows leave it out.

j_call,v_call,d_call,clone_size,cdr3_aa,cdr3_nt
TRBJ1-1,TRBV5-1,TRBD1,few,CASSRGTETEAFF,TGCGCCAGCAGCCGAGGGACAGAAACTGAAGCTTTCTTT
TRBJ1-5,TRBV20-1,.,.,CSARVWNQPQHF,TGCAGTGCTAGGGTATGGAATCAGCCCCAGCATTTT
TRBJ2-7,TRBV11-2,TRBD1,many,CASSLVGTGSFSEQYF,TGTGCCAGCAGCTTAGTAGGGACAGGGTCCTTCAGCGAGCAGTACTTC
TRBJ2-1,TRBV6-6,.,many,CASSYTAGTLYNEQFF,TGTGCCAGCAGTTACACGGCGGGAACACTTTACAATGAGCAGTTCTTC
TRBJ2-3,TRBV6-5,.,.,CASRSPADTQYF,TGTGCCAGCAGATCCCCCGCAGATACGCAGTATTTT
TRBJ2-5,TRBV4-1,TRBD2,.,CASSQARLAGGETQYF,TGCGCCAGCAGCCAGGCAAGACTAGCGGGCGGGGAGACCCAGTACTTC
TRBJ2-5,TRBV28,.,.,CASSLTGVPQETQYF,TGTGCCAGCAGTTTAACCGGGGTTCCCCAAGAGACCCAGTACTTC
TRBJ2-3,TRBV7-2,TRBD2,many,CASSSSFPGLAGTTDTQYF,TGTGCCAGCAGCTCCTCCTTCCCGGGACTAGCGGGTACAACAGATACGCAGTATTTT
TRBJ2-7,TRBV6-1,.,.,CASSEVWWSEQYF,TGTGCCAGCAGTGAAGTGTGGTGGTCCGAGCAGTACTTC
TRBJ2-1,TRBV28,.,once,CASTQTSSGEQFF,TGTGCCAGCACCCAAACGTCGAGCGGTGAGCAGTTCTTC
TRBJ2-2,TRBV2,TRBD1,few,CASRKDRTNTGELFF,TGTGCCAGCAGGAAGGACAGGACGAACACCGGGGAGCTGTTTTTT
TRBJ2-3,TRBV12-3/TRBV12-4,.,.,CASSLDGGRYTQYF,TGTGCCAGCAGTTTAGATGGGGGGAGATATACGCAGTATTTT
TRBJ2-7,TRBV12-5,.,.,CASGLVPNRIPYEQYF,TGTGCTAGTGGTTTGGTACCGAACAGGATCCCCTACGAGCAGTACTTC
TRBJ2-1,TRBV12-3/TRBV12-4,TRBD2,.,CASSSRGRGNEQFF,TGTGCCAGCAGTTCGCGCGGGAGAGGCAATGAGCAGTTCTTC
TRBJ2-2,TRBV5-8,.,.,CAPQLPGELFF,TGTGCCCCACAGCTTCCCGGGGAGCTGTTTTTT
TRBJ1-2,TRBV7-2,TRBD1,few,CASSLSGTDYGYTF,TGTGCCAGCAGCTTGTCCGGGACAGATTATGGCTACACCTTC